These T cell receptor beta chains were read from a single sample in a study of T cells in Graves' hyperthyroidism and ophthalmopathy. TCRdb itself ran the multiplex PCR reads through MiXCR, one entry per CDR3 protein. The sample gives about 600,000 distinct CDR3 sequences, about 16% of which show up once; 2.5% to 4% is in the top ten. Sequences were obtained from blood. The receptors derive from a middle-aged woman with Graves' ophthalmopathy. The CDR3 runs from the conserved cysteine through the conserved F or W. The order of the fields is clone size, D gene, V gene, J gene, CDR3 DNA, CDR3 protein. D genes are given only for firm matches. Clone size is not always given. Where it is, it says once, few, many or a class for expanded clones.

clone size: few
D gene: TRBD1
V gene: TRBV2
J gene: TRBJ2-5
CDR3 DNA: TGTGCCAGCAGCCCACTAGGGACAGCACAAGAGACCCAGTACTTC
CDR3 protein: CASSPLGTAQETQYF

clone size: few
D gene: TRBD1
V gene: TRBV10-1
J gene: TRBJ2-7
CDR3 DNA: TGCGCCAGCAGTCCTTTAACAGGGGTAGAGCACGAGCAGTACTTC
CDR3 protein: CASSPLTGVEHEQYF

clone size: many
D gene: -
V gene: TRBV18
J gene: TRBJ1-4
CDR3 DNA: TGTGCCAGCTCCCGCTGGACAGATGAAAAACTGTTTTTT
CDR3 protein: CASSRWTDEKLFF

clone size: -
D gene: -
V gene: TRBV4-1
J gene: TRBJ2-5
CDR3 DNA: TGCGCCAGCAGCCACATTTACGCGGTCCAAGAGACCCAGTACTTC
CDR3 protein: CASSHIYAVQETQYF

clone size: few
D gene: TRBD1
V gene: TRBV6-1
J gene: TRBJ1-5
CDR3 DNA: TGTGCCAGCAGTGGGGGACAGGGATTTTTTCAGCCCCAGCATTTT
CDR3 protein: CASSGGQGFFQPQHF

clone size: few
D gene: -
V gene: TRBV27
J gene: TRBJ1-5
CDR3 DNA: TGTGCCAGCAGTATCCATATGAGTCAGCCCCAGCATTTT
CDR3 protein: CASSIHMSQPQHF

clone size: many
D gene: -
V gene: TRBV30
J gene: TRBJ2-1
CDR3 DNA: TGTGCCTGGAGTTATGGTTCCAATGAGCAGTTCTTC
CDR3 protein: CAWSYGSNEQFF

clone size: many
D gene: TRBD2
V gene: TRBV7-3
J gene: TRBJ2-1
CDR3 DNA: TGTGCCAGCAGCATAGGACTAGCGGGAGGGCACAATGAGCAGTTCTTC
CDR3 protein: CASSIGLAGGHNEQFF

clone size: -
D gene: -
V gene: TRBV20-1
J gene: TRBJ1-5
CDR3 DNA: TGCAGTGCCGCCCAAAATCTCGGCCAGCCCCAGCATTTT
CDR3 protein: CSAAQNLGQPQHF

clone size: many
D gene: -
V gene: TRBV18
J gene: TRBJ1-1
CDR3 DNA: TGTGCCAGCTCACCACCGGGACGGGCGAACACTGAAGCTTTCTTT
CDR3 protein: CASSPPGRANTEAFF

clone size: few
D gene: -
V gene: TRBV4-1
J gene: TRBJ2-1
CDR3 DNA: TGCGCCAGCAGCCAAGATACTAGAGGAAGGAATGAGCAGTTCTTC
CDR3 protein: CASSQDTRGRNEQFF

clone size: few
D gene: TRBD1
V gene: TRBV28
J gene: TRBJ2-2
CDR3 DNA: TGTGCCAGCAGAACAGACAGGGGAGGCACCGGGGAGCTGTTTTTT
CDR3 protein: CASRTDRGGTGELFF

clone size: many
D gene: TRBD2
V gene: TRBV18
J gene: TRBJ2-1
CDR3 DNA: TGTGCCAGCTCAAGGACTAGCGGCCAGGGAAATGAGCAGTTCTTC
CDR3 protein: CASSRTSGQGNEQFF

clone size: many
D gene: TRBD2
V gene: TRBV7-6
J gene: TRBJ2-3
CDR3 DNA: TGTGCCAGCAGCGGTCAGGGACTAGCGACCACAGATACGCAGTATTTT
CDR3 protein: CASSGQGLATTDTQYF

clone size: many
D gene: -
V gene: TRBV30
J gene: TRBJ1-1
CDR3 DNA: TGTGCCTGGAGTCCACAGGGAGCCGAAGCTTTCTTT
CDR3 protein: CAWSPQGAEAFF

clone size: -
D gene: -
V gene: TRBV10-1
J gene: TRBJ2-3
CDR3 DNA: TGCGCCAGCAGTGAGTCCGGGTTGGCAGATACGCAGTATTTT
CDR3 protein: CASSESGLADTQYF

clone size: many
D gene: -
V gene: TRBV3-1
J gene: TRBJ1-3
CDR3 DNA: TGTGCCAGCAGCCAAGACCTGTGGGCAGGCTCTGGAAACACCATATATTTT
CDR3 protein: CASSQDLWAGSGNTIYF

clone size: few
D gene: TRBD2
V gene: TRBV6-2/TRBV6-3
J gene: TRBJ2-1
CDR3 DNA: TGTGCCAGCAGAGCTAGCGGGGGGCGGGATGAGCAGTTCTTC
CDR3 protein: CASRASGGRDEQFF

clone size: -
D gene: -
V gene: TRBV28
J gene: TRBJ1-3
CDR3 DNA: TGTGCCAGCAGCGAAGGGGGGGCAAGCGGAAACACCATATATTTT
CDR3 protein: CASSEGGASGNTIYF

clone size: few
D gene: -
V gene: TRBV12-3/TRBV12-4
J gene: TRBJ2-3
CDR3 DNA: TGTGCCAGCAGCCTCTTAGTTCTCGGTACGCAGTATTTT
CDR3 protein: CASSLLVLGTQYF

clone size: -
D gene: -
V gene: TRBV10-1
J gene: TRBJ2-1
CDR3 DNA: TGCGCCAGCAGTGAGTCGTTGGCGACCAATGAGCAGTTCTTC
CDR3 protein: CASSESLATNEQFF

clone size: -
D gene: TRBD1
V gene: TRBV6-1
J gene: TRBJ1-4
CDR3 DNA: TGTGCCAGCACAGGGACAGGGAGTGAAAAACTGTTTTTT
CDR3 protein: CASTGTGSEKLFF

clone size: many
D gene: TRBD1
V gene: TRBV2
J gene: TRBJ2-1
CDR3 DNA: TGTGCCAGCAGTGAATCAGGCAGGGGGCCCCCCAGGGAGCAGTTCTTC
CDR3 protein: CASSESGRGPPREQFF

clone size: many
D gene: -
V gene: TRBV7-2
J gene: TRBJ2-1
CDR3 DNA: TGTGCCAGCAGCTCCTCGCACAGCTCCTACAATGAGCAGTTCTTC
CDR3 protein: CASSSSHSSYNEQFF

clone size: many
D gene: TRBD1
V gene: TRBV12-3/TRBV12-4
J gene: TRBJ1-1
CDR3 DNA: TGTGCCAGCAGTTTGGGGACAGGGCCCCGAACTGAAGCTTTCTTT
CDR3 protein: CASSLGTGPRTEAFF

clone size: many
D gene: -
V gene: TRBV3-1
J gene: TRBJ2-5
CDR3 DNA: TGTGCCAGCAGCCGCAGACTAGGAAGCGAGACCCAGTACTTC
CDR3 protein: CASSRRLGSETQYF

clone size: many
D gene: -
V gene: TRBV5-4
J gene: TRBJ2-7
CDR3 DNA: TGTGCCAGCAGCACCGGGACGGTCTCCTACGAGCAGTACTTC
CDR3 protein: CASSTGTVSYEQYF

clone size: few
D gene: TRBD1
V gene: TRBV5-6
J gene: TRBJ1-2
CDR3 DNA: TGTGCCAGCAGCCCGGGACAGACCTATGGCTACACCTTC
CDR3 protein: CASSPGQTYGYTF

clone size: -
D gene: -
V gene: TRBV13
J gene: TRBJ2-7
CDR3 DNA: TGTGCCAGCAGCCCTACCCCCGGGACTTTCTACGAGCAGTACTTC
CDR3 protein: CASSPTPGTFYEQYF

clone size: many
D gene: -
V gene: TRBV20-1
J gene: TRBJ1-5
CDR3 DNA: TGCAGTGCTAGAGGCCGGACAGCACGCCCCGGCATCCAGCCCCAGCATTTT
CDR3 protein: CSARGRTARPGIQPQHF

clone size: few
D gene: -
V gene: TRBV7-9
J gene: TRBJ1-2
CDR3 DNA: TGTGCCAGCAGCTCCGGGGCTGCGACGGGGGGCTACACCTTC
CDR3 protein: CASSSGAATGGYTF

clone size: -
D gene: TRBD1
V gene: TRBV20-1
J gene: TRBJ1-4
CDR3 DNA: TGCAGTGCTCCCGCCACACGACAGGGGAGCGAAAAACTGTTTTTT
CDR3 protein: CSAPATRQGSEKLFF

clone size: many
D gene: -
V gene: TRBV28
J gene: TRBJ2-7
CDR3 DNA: TGTGCCAGCAGTTTAATTTCTCGGGACACCCTCGAGCAGTACTTC
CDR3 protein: CASSLISRDTLEQYF

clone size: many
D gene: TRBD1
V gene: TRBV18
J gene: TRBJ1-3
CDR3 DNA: TGTGCCAGCTCACCAGGGACAGGGTTAACTGGAAACACCATATATTTT
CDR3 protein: CASSPGTGLTGNTIYF

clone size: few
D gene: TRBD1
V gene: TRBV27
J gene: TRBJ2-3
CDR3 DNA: TGTGCCAGCAGTTCACAGGACAGGGTCCCAGATACGCAGTATTTT
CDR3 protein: CASSSQDRVPDTQYF